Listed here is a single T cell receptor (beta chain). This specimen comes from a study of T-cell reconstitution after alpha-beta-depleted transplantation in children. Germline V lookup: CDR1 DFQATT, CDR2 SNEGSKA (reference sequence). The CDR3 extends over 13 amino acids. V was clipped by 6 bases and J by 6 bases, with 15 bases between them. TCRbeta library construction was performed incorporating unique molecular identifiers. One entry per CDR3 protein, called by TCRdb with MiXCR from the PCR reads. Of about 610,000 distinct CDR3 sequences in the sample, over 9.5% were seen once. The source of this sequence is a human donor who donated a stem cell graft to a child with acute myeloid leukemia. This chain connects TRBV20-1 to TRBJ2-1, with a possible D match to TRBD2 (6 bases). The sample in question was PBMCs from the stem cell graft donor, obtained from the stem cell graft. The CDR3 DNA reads TGCAGTGCCCCCTTCCAGACTAGCAATGAGCAGTTCTTC. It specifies CSAPFQTSNEQFF.